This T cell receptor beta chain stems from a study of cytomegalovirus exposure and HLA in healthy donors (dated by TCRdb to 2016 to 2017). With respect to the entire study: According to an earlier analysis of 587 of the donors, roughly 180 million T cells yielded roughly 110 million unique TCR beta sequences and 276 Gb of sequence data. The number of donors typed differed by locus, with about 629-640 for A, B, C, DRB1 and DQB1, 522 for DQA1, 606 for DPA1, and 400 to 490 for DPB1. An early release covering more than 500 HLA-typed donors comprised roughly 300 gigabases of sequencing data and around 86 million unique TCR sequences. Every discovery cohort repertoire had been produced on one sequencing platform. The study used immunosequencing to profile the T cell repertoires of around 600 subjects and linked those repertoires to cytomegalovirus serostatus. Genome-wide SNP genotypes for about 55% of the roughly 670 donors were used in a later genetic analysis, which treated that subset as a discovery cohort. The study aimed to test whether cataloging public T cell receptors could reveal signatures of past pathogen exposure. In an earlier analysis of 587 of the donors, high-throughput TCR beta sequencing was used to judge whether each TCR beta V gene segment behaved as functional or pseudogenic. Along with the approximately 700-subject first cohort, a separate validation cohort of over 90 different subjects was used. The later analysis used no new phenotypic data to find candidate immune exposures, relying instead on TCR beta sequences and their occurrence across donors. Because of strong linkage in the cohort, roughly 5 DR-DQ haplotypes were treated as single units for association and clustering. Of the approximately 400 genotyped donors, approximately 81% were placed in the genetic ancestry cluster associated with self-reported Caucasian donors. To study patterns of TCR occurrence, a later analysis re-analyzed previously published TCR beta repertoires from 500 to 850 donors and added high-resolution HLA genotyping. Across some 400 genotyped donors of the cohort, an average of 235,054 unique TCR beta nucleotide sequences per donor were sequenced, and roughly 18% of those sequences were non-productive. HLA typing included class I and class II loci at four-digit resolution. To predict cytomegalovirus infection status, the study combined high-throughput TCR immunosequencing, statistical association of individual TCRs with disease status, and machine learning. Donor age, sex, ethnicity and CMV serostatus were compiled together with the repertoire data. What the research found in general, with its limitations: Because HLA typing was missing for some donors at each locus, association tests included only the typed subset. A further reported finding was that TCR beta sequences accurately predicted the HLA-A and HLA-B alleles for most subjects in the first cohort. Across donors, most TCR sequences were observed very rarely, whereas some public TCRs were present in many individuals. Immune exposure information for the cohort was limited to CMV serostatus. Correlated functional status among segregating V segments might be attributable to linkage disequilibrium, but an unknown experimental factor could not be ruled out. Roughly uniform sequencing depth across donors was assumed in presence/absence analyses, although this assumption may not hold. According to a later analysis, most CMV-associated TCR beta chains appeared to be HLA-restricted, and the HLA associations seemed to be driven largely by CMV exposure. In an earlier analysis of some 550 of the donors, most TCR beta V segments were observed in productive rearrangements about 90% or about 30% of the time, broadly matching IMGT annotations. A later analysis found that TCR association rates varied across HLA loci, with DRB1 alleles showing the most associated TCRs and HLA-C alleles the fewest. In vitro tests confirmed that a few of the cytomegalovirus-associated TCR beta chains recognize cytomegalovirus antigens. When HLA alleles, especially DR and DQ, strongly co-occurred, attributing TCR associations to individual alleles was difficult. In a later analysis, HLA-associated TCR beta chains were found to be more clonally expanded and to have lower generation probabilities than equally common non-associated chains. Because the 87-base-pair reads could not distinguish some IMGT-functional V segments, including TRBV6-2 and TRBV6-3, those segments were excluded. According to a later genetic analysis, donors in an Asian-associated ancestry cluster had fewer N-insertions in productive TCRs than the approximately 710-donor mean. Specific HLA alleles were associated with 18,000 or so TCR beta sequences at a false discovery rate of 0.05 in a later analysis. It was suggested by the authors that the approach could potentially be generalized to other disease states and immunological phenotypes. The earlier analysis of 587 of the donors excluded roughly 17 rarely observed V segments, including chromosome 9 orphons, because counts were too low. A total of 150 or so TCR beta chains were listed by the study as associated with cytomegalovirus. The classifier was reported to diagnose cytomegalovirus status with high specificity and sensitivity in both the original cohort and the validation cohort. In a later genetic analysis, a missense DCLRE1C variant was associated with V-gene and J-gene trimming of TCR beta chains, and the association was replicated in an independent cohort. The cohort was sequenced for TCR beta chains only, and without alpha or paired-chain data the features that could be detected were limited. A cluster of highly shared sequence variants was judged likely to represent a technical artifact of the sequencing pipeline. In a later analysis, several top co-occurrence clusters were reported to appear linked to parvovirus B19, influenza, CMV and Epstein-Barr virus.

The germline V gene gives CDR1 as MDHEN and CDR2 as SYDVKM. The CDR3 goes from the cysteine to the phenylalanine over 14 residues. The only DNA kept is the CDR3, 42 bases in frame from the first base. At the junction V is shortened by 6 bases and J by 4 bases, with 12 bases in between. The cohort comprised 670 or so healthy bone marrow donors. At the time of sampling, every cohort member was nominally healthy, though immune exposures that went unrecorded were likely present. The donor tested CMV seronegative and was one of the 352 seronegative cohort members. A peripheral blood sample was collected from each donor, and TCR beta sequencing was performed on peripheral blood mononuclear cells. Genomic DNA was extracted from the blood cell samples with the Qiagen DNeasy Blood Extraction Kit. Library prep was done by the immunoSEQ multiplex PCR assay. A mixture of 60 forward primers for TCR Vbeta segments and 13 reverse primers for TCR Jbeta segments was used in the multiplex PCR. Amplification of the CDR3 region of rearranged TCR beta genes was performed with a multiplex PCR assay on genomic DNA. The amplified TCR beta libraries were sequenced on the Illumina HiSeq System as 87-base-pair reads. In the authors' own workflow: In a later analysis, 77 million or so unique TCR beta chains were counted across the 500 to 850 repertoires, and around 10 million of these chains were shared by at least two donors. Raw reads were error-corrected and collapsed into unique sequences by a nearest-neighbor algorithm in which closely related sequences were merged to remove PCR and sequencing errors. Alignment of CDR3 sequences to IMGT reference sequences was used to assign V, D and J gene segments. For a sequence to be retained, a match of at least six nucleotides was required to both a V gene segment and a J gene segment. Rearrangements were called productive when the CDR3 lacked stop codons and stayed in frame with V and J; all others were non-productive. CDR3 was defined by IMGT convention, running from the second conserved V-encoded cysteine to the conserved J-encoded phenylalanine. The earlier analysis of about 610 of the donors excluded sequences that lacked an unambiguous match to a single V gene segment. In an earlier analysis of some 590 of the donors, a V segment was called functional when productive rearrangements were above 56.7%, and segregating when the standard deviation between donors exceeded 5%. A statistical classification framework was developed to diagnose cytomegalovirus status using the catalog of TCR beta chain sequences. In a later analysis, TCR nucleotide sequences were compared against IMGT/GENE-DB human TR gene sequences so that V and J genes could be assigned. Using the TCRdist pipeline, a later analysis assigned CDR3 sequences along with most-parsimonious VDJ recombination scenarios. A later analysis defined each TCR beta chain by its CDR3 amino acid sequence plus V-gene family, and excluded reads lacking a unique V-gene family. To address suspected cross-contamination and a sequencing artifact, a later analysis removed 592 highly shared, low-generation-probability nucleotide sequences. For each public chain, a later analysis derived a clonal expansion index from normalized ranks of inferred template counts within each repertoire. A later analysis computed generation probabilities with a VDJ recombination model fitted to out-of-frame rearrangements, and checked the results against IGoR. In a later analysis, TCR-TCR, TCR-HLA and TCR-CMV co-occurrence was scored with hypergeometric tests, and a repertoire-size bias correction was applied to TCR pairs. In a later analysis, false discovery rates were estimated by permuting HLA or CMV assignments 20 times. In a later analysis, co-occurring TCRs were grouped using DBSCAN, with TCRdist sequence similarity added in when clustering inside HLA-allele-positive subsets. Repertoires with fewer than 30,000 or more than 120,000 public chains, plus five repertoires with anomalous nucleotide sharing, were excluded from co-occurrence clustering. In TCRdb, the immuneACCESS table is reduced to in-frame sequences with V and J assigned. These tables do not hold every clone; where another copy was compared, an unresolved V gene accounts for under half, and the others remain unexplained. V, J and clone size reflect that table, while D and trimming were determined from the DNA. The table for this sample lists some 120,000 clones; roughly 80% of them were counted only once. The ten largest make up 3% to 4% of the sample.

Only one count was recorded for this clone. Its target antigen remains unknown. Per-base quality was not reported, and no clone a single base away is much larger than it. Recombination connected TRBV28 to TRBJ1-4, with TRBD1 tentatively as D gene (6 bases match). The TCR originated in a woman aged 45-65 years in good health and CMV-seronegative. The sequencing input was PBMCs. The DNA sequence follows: TGTGCCAGCAGCCAACAGGGATTTAATGAAAAACTGTTTTTT. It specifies CASSQQGFNEKLFF.